These T cell receptor beta chains were read from a single sample in a study of T cell responses to AZD1222 COVID-19 vaccine. Some clones are missing from TCRdb's copy, which holds only in-frame ones; the method was immunoSEQ multiplex PCR. The sample carries about 83,000 clones, 91% recorded once. This specimen was peripheral blood, taken 28 days after the second AZD1222 dose. Receptors were obtained from an adult who received the AZD1222 COVID-19 vaccine. Each CDR3 is given with its conserved first and last residue. A D gene is named only where the DNA matches it firmly. Expanded clones are given a class, and other clones once, few, many or no size at all.

V gene	clone size	D gene	J gene	CDR3 DNA	CDR3 protein
TRBV18	.	TRBD1	TRBJ1-4	TGTGCCACCACCCCGGGACAGGGGCGCCCCGGGAATCTGGCTACAAATGAAAAACTGTTTTTT	CATTPGQGRPGNLATNEKLFF
TRBV11-2	.	.	TRBJ2-7	TGTGCCAGCAGCTTCTTAGCTAGATCCTACGAGCAGTACTTC	CASSFLARSYEQYF
TRBV7-7	.	.	TRBJ1-1	TGTGCTAGCAGCTCTTTTAGGGGCACTGAAGCTTTCTTT	CASSSFRGTEAFF
TRBV28	.	.	TRBJ2-3	TGTGCCAGCAGTCCCCGGGACCAGGGCACAGATACGCAGTATTTT	CASSPRDQGTDTQYF
TRBV9	.	TRBD2	TRBJ2-1	TGTGCCAGCAGCAACCCTAGCGGACGCTCCTACAATGAGCAGTTCTTC	CASSNPSGRSYNEQFF
TRBV5-1	.	.	TRBJ1-1	TGCGCCAGCAGCTTGCAGGTTTCGGGAACTGAAGCTTTCTTT	CASSLQVSGTEAFF
TRBV5-1	.	TRBD2	TRBJ2-2	TGCGCCAGCAGCTTGGACCCTAGCGGGAGTTCCGGGGAGCTGTTTTTT	CASSLDPSGSSGELFF
TRBV4-1	.	.	TRBJ2-7	TGCGCCAGCAGCCAAGATTGGGCGGTAAGCTACGAGCAGTACTTC	CASSQDWAVSYEQYF
TRBV24-1	.	.	TRBJ2-2	TGTGCCACCAAATCAGGGTACACCGGGGAGCTGTTTTTT	CATKSGYTGELFF
TRBV5-1	.	.	TRBJ1-2	TGCGCCAGCAGCTTGGAGGCCGGCGCTAACTATGGCTACACCTTC	CASSLEAGANYGYTF
TRBV7-9	.	TRBD1	TRBJ1-1	TGTGCCAGCAGACGAGAGGCAGGGGGCTCTGAAGCTTTCTTT	CASRREAGGSEAFF
TRBV28	.	TRBD1	TRBJ1-5	TGTGCCAGCATCCTACAGGGGGATCAGCCCCAGCATTTT	CASILQGDQPQHF
TRBV28	once	.	TRBJ1-5	TGTGCCAGCACCCGACTCCGTAGCAATCAGCCCCAGCATTTT	CASTRLRSNQPQHF
TRBV4-2	.	.	TRBJ2-1	TGTGCCAGCAGCCAAGATGGGACGGGCCACGACAATGAGCAGTTCTTC	CASSQDGTGHDNEQFF
TRBV10-3	.	.	TRBJ1-5	TGTGCCATCAGTGAGTCTGGGAAGGGTCGGCAGCCCCAGCATTTT	CAISESGKGRQPQHF
TRBV28	once	.	TRBJ1-2	TGTGCCAGCAGTTTGGCCACTAACTATGGCTACACCTTC	CASSLATNYGYTF
TRBV4-1	.	.	TRBJ1-1	TGCGCCAGCAGCCACTTGACGGATTCGAACACTGAAGCTTTCTTT	CASSHLTDSNTEAFF
TRBV4-1	few	TRBD1	TRBJ2-7	TGCGCCAGCAGCCAAGTTAACAGGGGGTACGAGCAGTACTTC	CASSQVNRGYEQYF
TRBV6-5	.	.	TRBJ1-1	TGTGCCAGCAGTTACGAAAAGTACACTGAAGCTTTCTTT	CASSYEKYTEAFF
TRBV21-1	.	.	TRBJ2-2	TGTGCCAGCACACGGGAGAGTAAGACCGGGGAGCTGTTTTTT	CASTRESKTGELFF
TRBV27	.	.	TRBJ1-2	TGTGCCAGCAGTGGTGGCAGGGTGCTGGGGGGCTACACCTTC	CASSGGRVLGGYTF
TRBV9	.	.	TRBJ1-1	TGTGCCAGCAGCCGCGGGCTCGGGGGCATGAACACTGAAGCTTTCTTT	CASSRGLGGMNTEAFF
TRBV4-1	.	.	TRBJ1-1	TGCGCCAGCAGCCAGGTAGGGTCTGGGTCCGAAGCTTTCTTT	CASSQVGSGSEAFF
TRBV2	.	TRBD1	TRBJ1-1	TGTGCCAGCAGTGGGACAGGGAGGAACACTGAAGCTTTCTTT	CASSGTGRNTEAFF
TRBV30	.	.	TRBJ1-5	TGTGCCTGGAGTAGGGGCAATCAGCCCCAGCATTTT	CAWSRGNQPQHF
TRBV2	.	.	TRBJ1-2	TGTGCCAGCAGTGAGGCCCAGGGTAGATTCTATGGCTACACCTTC	CASSEAQGRFYGYTF
TRBV19	.	TRBD1	TRBJ1-1	TGTGCCAGTAGTAACAGGGGGCGAAACACTGAAGCTTTCTTT	CASSNRGRNTEAFF
TRBV11-2	.	.	TRBJ2-1	TGTGCCAGCAGCTTAGGGCTGGCGGGGAATGAGCAGTTCTTC	CASSLGLAGNEQFF
TRBV7-9	.	.	TRBJ2-7	TGTGCCAGCAGCTTGAGCCAGGGGCCCTACGAGCAGTACTTC	CASSLSQGPYEQYF
TRBV7-9	.	TRBD1	TRBJ2-3	TGTGCCAGCAGGTTGACAGGGAGCACAGATACGCAGTATTTT	CASRLTGSTDTQYF
TRBV5-6	.	TRBD1	TRBJ2-1	TGTGCCAGCAGCTTGGTAGAGACAGGGGGCAATGAGCAGTTCTTC	CASSLVETGGNEQFF
TRBV4-1	.	.	TRBJ2-2	TGCGCCAGCAGCCAAGAGCACACCGGGGAGCTGTTTTTT	CASSQEHTGELFF
TRBV4-2	.	.	TRBJ2-3	TGTGCCAGCAGCCAAGAAATGAGGGAAACAGATACGCAGTATTTT	CASSQEMRETDTQYF
TRBV27	.	.	TRBJ1-1	TGTGCCAGCAGTTTATGGCAGAACACTGAAGCTTTCTTT	CASSLWQNTEAFF
TRBV28	.	.	TRBJ2-1	TGTGCCAGCAGCCCCTCGAAGGGAGGTGAGCAGTTCTTC	CASSPSKGGEQFF
TRBV28	.	TRBD2	TRBJ2-3	TGTGCCAGCAGTTATTATAGCGGGATATCTGGAGATACGCAGTATTTT	CASSYYSGISGDTQYF
TRBV24-1	.	TRBD2	TRBJ2-3	TGTGCCACCAGTGACTCCGGGACTAGCACAAGTAGCACAGATACGCAGTATTTT	CATSDSGTSTSSTDTQYF
TRBV6-5	.	.	TRBJ1-4	TGTGCCAGCTCTCCCACCGGGGTTCGTGAAAAACTGTTTTTT	CASSPTGVREKLFF
TRBV5-4	.	.	TRBJ2-2	TGTGCCAGCAGCTTGGCCTCCGGCAGGTGGAACACCGGGGAGCTGTTTTTT	CASSLASGRWNTGELFF
TRBV5-4	.	.	TRBJ1-2	TGTGCCAGCAGCTTGGCGGGGCGCAACTATGGCTACACCTTC	CASSLAGRNYGYTF
TRBV6-5	.	.	TRBJ2-1	TGTGCCAGCAGCCGCGGACCCTACAATGAGCAGTTCTTC	CASSRGPYNEQFF
TRBV7-2	.	TRBD1	TRBJ1-4	TGTGCCAGCAGCACATACAGGGGCGAGTATGAAAAACTGTTTTTT	CASSTYRGEYEKLFF
TRBV25-1	.	TRBD1	TRBJ2-7	TGTGCCAGCAGTGAAACAGGGGCGGGTTCCTACGAGCAGTACTTC	CASSETGAGSYEQYF
TRBV21-1	.	.	TRBJ2-1	TGTGCCAGCATGATTCAACGGCCGGGACTCAAGTTCAATGAGCAGTTCTTC	CASMIQRPGLKFNEQFF
TRBV6-5	once	TRBD1	TRBJ2-7	TGTGCCAGCATTCCCAGGACAGGGGTGCTCTACGAGCAGTACTTC	CASIPRTGVLYEQYF
TRBV19	.	.	TRBJ1-6	TGTGCCAGTAGTATGGGCCTGTCTTCACCCCTCCACTTT	CASSMGLSSPLHF
TRBV28	.	TRBD1	TRBJ1-1	TGTGCCAGCAGTACAGGGGGAATGAGCACTGAAGCTTTCTTT	CASSTGGMSTEAFF
TRBV19	.	.	TRBJ2-7	TGTGCCAGTAGTAGGGGATACAGGTACGAGCAGTACTTC	CASSRGYRYEQYF
TRBV6-5	.	.	TRBJ1-2	TGTGCCAGCAGAGAGGACGGCTACACCTTC	CASREDGYTF
TRBV27	few	.	TRBJ2-7	TGTGCCAGCAGATGGGACTTAAGCTCCTACGAGCAGTACTTC	CASRWDLSSYEQYF
TRBV2	.	TRBD1	TRBJ1-1	TGTGCCAGCAAAAAAATGACAGGGGGGGACACTGAAGCTTTCTTT	CASKKMTGGDTEAFF
TRBV28	.	.	TRBJ2-4	TGTGCCAGCAGACCCGGAGGCATGGGTGGAAACATTCAGTACTTC	CASRPGGMGGNIQYF
TRBV6-5	.	.	TRBJ2-7	TGTGCCAGCAGTTACGGCGGGGCTACCACCTACGAGCAGTACTTC	CASSYGGATTYEQYF
TRBV6-6	.	.	TRBJ2-7	TGTGCCAGCAGTTACTCGACAGTTGCCTACGAGCAGTACTTC	CASSYSTVAYEQYF
TRBV5-1	.	.	TRBJ2-1	TGCGCCAGCAGCTTGGTATTCGGAGACAATGAGCAGTTCTTC	CASSLVFGDNEQFF
TRBV6-5	.	TRBD2	TRBJ2-7	TGTGCCAGCAGTTTCACTAGCGGGAGCTACGAGCAGTACTTC	CASSFTSGSYEQYF
TRBV20-1	.	.	TRBJ1-2	TGCAGTGCTAGAGATGGGGGCGGCTACACCTTC	CSARDGGGYTF
TRBV6-5	.	TRBD1	TRBJ1-2	TGTGCCAGCGAAGAGGACAGGGGATTGTATGGCTACACCTTC	CASEEDRGLYGYTF
TRBV18	.	TRBD2	TRBJ2-2	TGTGCCAGCTCATCGTCTCGGGAGGAGAACACCGGGGAGCTGTTTTTT	CASSSSREENTGELFF